Described below is a single T cell receptor beta chain sequence and its context. As yet, its antigen is unknown. The sample holds other DNA sequences that translate to the same CDR3. The sample belongs to a study of OX40 agonist ivuxolimab in advanced cancers. Study-wide context: A mean age of around 66 years, range roughly 23 to 79, was recorded, and 80% to 90% were male. Study-wide findings and caveats: Among the least clonally expanded were partial responders at 0.1-3.0 mg/kg. Some patients without response likewise showed low normalized clonal expansion. The CD4+ and CD8+ T cells in the blood had expanded clonally by week 6 at 0.1 to 3.0 mg/kg.

Sequencing used immunoSEQ multiplex PCR; TCRdb keeps in-frame clones, though not all of them. The profile shows about 66,000 clones, about 81% of them singletons. The CDR3 sequence is 14 residues long. V lost 4 bases and J lost 4; bases outside the gene matches: 5. CDR1 and CDR2 (germline): SGHRS, YFSETQ. This TCR was sampled from an adult with an advanced solid tumor such as melanoma, head and neck, liver or kidney cancer. The V gene is TRBV5-1, the J gene TRBJ2-5; TRBD1 matches 9 bases. The input for sequencing was CD4+ or CD8+ T cells sorted from blood, taken in a trial of the OX40 agonist ivuxolimab. The CDR3: CASSPDRGGETQYF. The CDR3 bases are TGCGCCAGCAGCCCCGACAGGGGGGGAGAGACCCAGTACTTC.